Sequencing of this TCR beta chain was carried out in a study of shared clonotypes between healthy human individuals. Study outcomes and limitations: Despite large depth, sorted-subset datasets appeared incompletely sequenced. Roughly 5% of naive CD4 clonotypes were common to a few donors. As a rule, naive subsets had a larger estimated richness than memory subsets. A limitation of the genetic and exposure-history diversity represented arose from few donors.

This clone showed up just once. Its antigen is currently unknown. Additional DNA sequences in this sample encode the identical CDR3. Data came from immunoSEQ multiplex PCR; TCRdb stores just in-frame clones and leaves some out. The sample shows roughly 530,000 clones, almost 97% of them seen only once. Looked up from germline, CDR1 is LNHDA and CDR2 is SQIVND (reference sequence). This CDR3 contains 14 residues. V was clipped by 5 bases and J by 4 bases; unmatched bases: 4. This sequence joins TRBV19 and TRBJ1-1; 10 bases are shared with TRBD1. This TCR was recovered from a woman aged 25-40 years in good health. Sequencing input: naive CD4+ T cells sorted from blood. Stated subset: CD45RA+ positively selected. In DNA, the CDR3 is TGTGCCAGTAGTTCCGGACAGGGGGGCACTGAAGCTTTCTTT. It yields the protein CASSSGQGGTEAFF.